The 7 T cell receptor beta chains presented below share a single source sample, sequenced in a study of blood T cell repertoires in COVID-19 (dated by TCRdb to between 2020 and 2021). Libraries were prepared through the immunoSEQ multiplex PCR assay. TCRdb's version of the immuneACCESS table is confined to in-frame rearrangements and falls short of the full clone set. An unresolved V gene accounts for under half of the shortfall where checked; the remainder is of unknown origin. For this sample the table gives roughly 180,000 clones, of which about 80% were detected only once. Clones ranked in the top ten supply approximately 8.6% of the sample. The source material was peripheral blood. These receptors all come from a woman aged 50 to 60 with active or convalescent COVID-19.

This chain links TRBV30 with TRBJ2-1; 9 bases are shared with TRBD1. From germline, CDR1 is GTSNPN and CDR2 SVGIG (reference sequence). The CDR3 has 14 amino acids. The junction had 10 bases not matched to a gene; V was cut back by 4 bases and J by 9 bases. The CDR3 reads CAWNRGLTGPEQFF. The CDR3 DNA sequence: TGTGCCTGGAACAGGGGGCTAACGGGTCCTGAGCAGTTCTTC.

This clone showed up just a few times. The rearrangement joins TRBV6-5 to TRBJ2-1; D is perhaps TRBD1 (6 bases). The CDR3 extends over 15 amino acids. The V end lost 8 bases, the J end lost 0 bases, and 14 bases lay between the germline ends. Germline CDR1 and CDR2: MNHEY and SVGAGI. The CDR3 DNA follows: TGTGCCAGCGGTTCGCAGGGGTCCTCCTACAATGAGCAGTTCTTC. Its protein is CASGSQGSSYNEQFF.

V and J are TRBV5-1 and TRBJ2-1, with D perhaps TRBD2 (6 bases). V was pared by 0 bases and J by 10 bases, with 11 bases between. Germline values: CDR1 SGHRS, CDR2 YFSETQ. The CDR3 has 13 amino acids. The CDR3, as DNA: TGCGCCAGCAGCTTGGAGTCTGCGGGGGAGCAGTTCTTC. Its protein product is CASSLESAGEQFF.

The chain recombines TRBV5-5 with TRBJ2-7, with 12 bases fitting TRBD2. Looked up from germline, CDR1 is SGHKS and CDR2 is YYEKEE (reference sequence). This CDR3 spans 14 amino acids. Trimming cost V 4 bases and J 4 bases; bases outside gene matches: 3. The CDR3 protein is CASSLTSGSYEQYF. The CDR3, as DNA: TGTGCCAGCAGCCTGACTAGCGGGAGTTACGAGCAGTACTTC.

The chain links TRBV5-1 to TRBJ2-2, with 12 nucleotides matching TRBD1. The V segment lost 3 bases and the J segment 7 bases; nucleotides outside the gene matches: 4. The CDR3 has 15 residues. In germline, CDR1 is SGHRS, CDR2 YFSETQ. The CDR3 sequence is CASSWGQGAIGELFF. DNA for the CDR3: TGCGCCAGCAGCTGGGGACAGGGGGCGATCGGGGAGCTGTTTTTT.

This rearrangement joins TRBV6-2 or TRBV6-3 to TRBJ1-4; 8 nucleotides agree with TRBD1. The J segment lost 8 bases and the V segment lost 0 bases, leaving 2 bases of the junction unmatched. Germline V gene sequence: CDR1 MNHEY, CDR2 SVGEGT. This CDR3 is 14 amino acids long. The CDR3 bases are TGTGCCAGCAGTTACTCTTCAGGGGGCGAAAAACTGTTTTTT. This encodes CASSYSSGGEKLFF.

V is TRBV2 and J is TRBJ2-5; a possible D gene is TRBD2 (7 bases). The germline CDR1 and CDR2 sequences are SNHLY and FYNNEI. This CDR3 is built from 14 residues. V was trimmed by 5 bases and J by 5 bases, leaving 15 bases between them. The CDR3: CASSMGGGSETQYF. DNA of the CDR3: TGTGCCAGCAGTATGGGGGGGGGCTCGGAGACCCAGTACTTC.